This TCR beta chain derives from a study of shared clonotypes between healthy human individuals. With ten immunoSEQ deep assay plates, unsorted PBMC DNA underwent sequencing. Methods used by the authors: ImmunoSEQ gave junction-only sequences without quality scores, so filtering differed. Some clones are missing from TCRdb's copy, which holds only in-frame ones; the method was immunoSEQ multiplex PCR. V, J and clone size are those of that table, while D and trimming were read from the DNA. Of 450,000 to 650,000 clones in the sample, about 80% are singletons; the top ten hold about 12%. This clone occurred many times. Its antigen is undetermined. Whole-study results and caveats: Among donors, the sharing of clonotypes was expected to be influenced by sequencing depth.

Germline assignment: CDR1 SGHNT and CDR2 YYREEE (reference sequence). V lost 1 base and J 4 bases, leaving 3 bases between the germline ends. This CDR3 has 12 amino acids. V gene TRBV5-4 combines with J gene TRBJ1-3; D remains ambiguous. This TCR was sampled from a woman aged 40 to 50 in good health. Some clones in this sample may be carry-over from other donors' samples. The specimen sequenced was PBMCs. The CDR3 region is CASSLWGNTIYF. In DNA form, the CDR3 reads TGTGCCAGCAGCTTGTGGGGAAACACCATATATTTT. Using reference TRBV5-4 and TRBJ1-3 for the parts outside the CDR3, the full variable domain is ETGVTQSPTHLIKTRGQQVTLRCSSQSGHNTVSWYQQALGQGPQFIFQYYREEENGRGNFPPRFSGLQFPNYSSELNVNALELDDSALYLCASSLWGNTIYFGEGSWLTVV.